This paragraph covers one T cell receptor beta chain sequence. Between the trimmed V and J ends, which lost 7 bases and 9 bases, there was a span of 19 bases. This CDR3 region has 13 residues. Looked up from germline, CDR1 is MNHNY and CDR2 is SVGAGI (reference sequence). This record comes from a study of blood T cell repertoires in COVID-19. The protocol was immunoSEQ multiplex PCR, while the TCRdb copy is restricted to in-frame clones and leaves out a portion. The sample carries 160,000 or so clones, around three quarters recorded once. The TCR was taken from a man aged 65 to 79 with active or convalescent COVID-19. This rearrangement joins TRBV6-6 to TRBJ2-7; the D gene is possibly TRBD1 (6 bases). Sequenced: peripheral blood. The CDR3: CASTSITGSGQYF. CDR3 DNA sequence: TGTGCCAGCACCTCAATTACAGGGTCGGGGCAGTACTTC.